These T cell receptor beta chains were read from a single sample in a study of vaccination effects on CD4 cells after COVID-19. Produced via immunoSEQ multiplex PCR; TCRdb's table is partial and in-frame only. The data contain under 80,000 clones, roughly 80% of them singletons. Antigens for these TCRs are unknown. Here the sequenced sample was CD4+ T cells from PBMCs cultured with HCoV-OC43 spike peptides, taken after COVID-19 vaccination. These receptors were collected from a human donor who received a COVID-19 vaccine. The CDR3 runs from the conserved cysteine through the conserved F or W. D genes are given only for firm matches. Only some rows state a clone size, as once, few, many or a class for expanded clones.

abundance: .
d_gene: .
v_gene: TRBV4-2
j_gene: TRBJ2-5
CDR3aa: CASSQDRGARETQYF
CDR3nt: TGTGCCAGCAGCCAAGATCGGGGGGCGAGGGAGACCCAGTACTTC

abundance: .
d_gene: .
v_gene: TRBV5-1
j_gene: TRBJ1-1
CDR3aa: CASSLGGRYTEAFF
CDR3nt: TGCGCCAGCAGCTTAGGAGGCCGGTACACTGAAGCTTTCTTT

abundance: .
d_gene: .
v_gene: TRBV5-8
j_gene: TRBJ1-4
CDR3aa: CASSFRDGNEKLFF
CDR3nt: TGTGCCAGCAGCTTCCGGGACGGTAATGAAAAACTGTTTTTT

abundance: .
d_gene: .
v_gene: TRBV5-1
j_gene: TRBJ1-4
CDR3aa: CASSLDQGATNEKLFF
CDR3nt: TGCGCCAGCAGCTTGGACCAGGGCGCAACTAATGAAAAACTGTTTTTT

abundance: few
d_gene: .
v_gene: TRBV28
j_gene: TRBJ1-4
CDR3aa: CASSLYGTDRKLFF
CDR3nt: TGTGCCAGCAGTTTATACGGGACTGACCGAAAACTGTTTTTT

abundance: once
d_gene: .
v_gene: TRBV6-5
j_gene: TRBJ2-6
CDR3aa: CASSSEPISGANVLTF
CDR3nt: TGTGCCAGCAGTTCTGAACCTATCTCTGGGGCCAACGTCCTGACTTTC

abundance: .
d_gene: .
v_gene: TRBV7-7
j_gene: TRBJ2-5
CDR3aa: CASSLGGTVGETQYF
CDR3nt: TGTGCCAGCAGCTTAGGGGGGACTGTTGGAGAGACCCAGTACTTC

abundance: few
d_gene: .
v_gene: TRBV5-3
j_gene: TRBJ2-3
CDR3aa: CARSRAVIAVYPTDTQYF
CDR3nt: TGTGCCAGAAGCCGGGCGGTGATAGCGGTTTATCCCACAGATACGCAGTATTTT

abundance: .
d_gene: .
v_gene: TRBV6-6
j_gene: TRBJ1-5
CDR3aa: CASSDSGVPGQPQHF
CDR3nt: TGTGCCAGCAGCGACTCAGGGGTCCCAGGTCAGCCCCAGCATTTT

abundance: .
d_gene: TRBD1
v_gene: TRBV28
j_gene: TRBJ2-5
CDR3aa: CAIGDRDQETQYF
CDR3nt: TGTGCCATTGGGGACAGGGACCAAGAGACCCAGTACTTC

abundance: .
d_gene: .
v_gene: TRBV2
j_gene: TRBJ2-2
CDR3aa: CASRKDTGELFF
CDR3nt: TGTGCCAGCAGGAAAGATACCGGGGAGCTGTTTTTT

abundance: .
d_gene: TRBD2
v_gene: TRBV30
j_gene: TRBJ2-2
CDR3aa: CASGLAGALNTGELFF
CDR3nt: TGTGCCTCAGGACTAGCGGGGGCCTTGAACACCGGGGAGCTGTTTTTT

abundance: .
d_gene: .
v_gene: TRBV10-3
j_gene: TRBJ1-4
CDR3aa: CAISEAEEKLFF
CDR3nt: TGTGCCATCAGTGAGGCAGAGGAAAAACTGTTTTTT

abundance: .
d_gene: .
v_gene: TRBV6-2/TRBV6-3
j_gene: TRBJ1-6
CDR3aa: CASSYSSGSPLHF
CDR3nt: TGTGCCAGCAGTTACTCTTCGGGCTCGCCCCTCCACTTT

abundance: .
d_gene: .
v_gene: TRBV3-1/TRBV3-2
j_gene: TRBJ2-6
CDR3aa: CASSKGITLHKVGF
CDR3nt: TGTGCCAGCAGCAAAGGGATCACCCTTCACAAAGTCGGGTTC

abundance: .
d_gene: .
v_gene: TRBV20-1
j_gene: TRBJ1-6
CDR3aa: CSASRGSGNSPLHF
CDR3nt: TGCAGTGCTAGTAGGGGCTCGGGGAATTCACCCCTCCACTTT

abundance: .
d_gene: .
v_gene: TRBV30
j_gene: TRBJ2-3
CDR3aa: CAWSQGAADTQYF
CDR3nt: TGTGCCTGGAGTCAAGGGGCGGCAGATACGCAGTATTTT

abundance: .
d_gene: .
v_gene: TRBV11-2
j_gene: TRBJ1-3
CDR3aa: CASSLDRGRKLSGNTIYF
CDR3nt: TGTGCCAGCAGCTTAGATCGGGGCAGGAAGCTCTCTGGAAACACCATATATTTT

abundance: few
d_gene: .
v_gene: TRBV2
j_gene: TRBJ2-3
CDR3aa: CASSPPYTDTQYF
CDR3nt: TGTGCCAGCAGCCCCCCATATACAGATACGCAGTATTTT

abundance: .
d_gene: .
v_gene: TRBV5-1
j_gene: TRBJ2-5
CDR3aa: CASSLDLETQYF
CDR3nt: TGCGCCAGCAGCTTGGATCTCGAGACCCAGTACTTC

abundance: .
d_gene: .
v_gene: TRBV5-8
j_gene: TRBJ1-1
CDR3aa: CASQGRSMNTEAFF
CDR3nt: TGTGCCAGCCAGGGGCGCTCCATGAACACTGAAGCTTTCTTT

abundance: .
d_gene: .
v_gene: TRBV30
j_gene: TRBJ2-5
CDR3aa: CAWRAQGQPQETQYF
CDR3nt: TGTGCTTGGAGGGCCCAAGGACAGCCTCAAGAGACCCAGTACTTC

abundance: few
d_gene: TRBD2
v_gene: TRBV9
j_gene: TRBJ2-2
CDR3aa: CASSVGPRGDTGELFF
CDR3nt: TGTGCCAGCAGCGTAGGTCCGCGGGGGGACACCGGGGAGCTGTTTTTT

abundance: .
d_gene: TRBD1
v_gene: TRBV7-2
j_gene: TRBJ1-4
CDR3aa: CASSLTGTGVEKLFF
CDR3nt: TGTGCCAGCAGCCTCACCGGGACAGGGGTAGAAAAACTGTTTTTT

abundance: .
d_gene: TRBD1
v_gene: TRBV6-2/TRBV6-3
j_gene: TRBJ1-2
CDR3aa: CASRYGPGTGSFYGYTF
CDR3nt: TGTGCCAGCAGGTACGGACCCGGGACAGGCTCTTTCTATGGCTACACCTTC

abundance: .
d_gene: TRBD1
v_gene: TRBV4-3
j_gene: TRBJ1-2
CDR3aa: CASSQDSGQGYGYTF
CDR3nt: TGCGCCAGCAGCCAAGATTCGGGACAGGGTTATGGCTACACCTTC

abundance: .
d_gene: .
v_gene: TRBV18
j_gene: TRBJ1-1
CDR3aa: CASSPLGRGGRGMNTEAFF
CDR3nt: TGTGCCAGCTCACCACTTGGGCGTGGGGGGCGCGGGATGAACACTGAAGCTTTCTTT

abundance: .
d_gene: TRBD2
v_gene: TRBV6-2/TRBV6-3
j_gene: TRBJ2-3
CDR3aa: CASSVGLAGGRQYF
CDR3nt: TGTGCCAGCAGTGTCGGACTAGCGGGGGGCCGCCAGTATTTT

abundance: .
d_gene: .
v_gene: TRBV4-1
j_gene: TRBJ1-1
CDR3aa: CASSQGTGINTEAFF
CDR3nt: TGCGCCAGCAGCCAAGGAACAGGGATAAACACTGAAGCTTTCTTT

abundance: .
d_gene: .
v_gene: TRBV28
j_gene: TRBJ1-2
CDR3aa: CASSIGLPRGYTF
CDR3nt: TGTGCCAGCAGTATCGGACTACCCCGGGGCTACACCTTC

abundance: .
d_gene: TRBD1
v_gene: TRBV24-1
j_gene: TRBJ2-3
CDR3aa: CATSEPTGGGDTQYF
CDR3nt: TGTGCCACCAGTGAGCCCACAGGGGGCGGAGATACGCAGTATTTT

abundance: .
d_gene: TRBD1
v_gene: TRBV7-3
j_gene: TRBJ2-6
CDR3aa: CASSLKVRGTDFSGANVLTF
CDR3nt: TGTGCCAGCAGCTTAAAGGTCAGGGGGACGGACTTCTCTGGGGCCAACGTCCTGACTTTC

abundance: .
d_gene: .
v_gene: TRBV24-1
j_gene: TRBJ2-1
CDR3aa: CATSDFSRGGEQFF
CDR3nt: TGTGCCACCAGTGATTTTTCCAGGGGAGGCGAGCAGTTCTTC

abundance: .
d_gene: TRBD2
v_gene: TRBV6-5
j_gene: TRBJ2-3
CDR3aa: CASSYTAGGGADTQYF
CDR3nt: TGTGCCAGCAGTTACACGGCGGGGGGGGGTGCAGATACGCAGTATTTT

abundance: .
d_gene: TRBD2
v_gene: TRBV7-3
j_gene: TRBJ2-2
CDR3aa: CASSLGLANTGELFF
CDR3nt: TGTGCCAGCAGCCTGGGACTAGCGAACACCGGGGAGCTGTTTTTT

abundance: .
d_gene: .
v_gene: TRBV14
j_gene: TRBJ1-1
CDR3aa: CASSQRRGEGNTEAFF
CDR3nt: TGTGCCAGCAGCCAAAGACGGGGGGAGGGGAACACTGAAGCTTTCTTT

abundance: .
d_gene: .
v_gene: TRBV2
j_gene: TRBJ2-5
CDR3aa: CASSGPMTRGETQYF
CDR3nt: TGTGCCAGCAGTGGCCCGATGACACGTGGGGAGACCCAGTACTTC

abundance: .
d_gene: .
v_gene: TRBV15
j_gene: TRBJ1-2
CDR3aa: CATSRDRGGYTF
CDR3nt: TGTGCCACCAGCAGAGACAGGGGTGGCTACACCTTC

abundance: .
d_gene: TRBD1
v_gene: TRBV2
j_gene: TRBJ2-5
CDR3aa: CASSERTGQETQYF
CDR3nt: TGTGCCAGCAGTGAGCGGACAGGGCAAGAGACCCAGTACTTC

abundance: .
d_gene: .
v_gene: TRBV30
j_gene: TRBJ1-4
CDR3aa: CAWGRKTTNEKLFF
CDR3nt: TGTGCCTGGGGGCGGAAGACAACTAATGAAAAACTGTTTTTT

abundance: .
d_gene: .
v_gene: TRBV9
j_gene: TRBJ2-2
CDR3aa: CASSVAQSGELFF
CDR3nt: TGTGCCAGCAGCGTAGCTCAGTCCGGGGAGCTGTTTTTT

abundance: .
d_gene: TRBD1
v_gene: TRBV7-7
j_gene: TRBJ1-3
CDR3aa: CASASDRGNTIYF
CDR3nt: TGTGCCAGCGCTTCGGACAGGGGAAACACCATATATTTT

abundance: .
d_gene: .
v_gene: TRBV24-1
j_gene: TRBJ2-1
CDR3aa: CATSDSSGSSYNEQFF
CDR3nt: TGTGCCACCAGTGATTCTTCGGGAAGCTCCTACAATGAGCAGTTCTTC

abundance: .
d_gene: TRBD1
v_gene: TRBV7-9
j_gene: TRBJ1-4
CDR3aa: CASSPSGGHEKLFF
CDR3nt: TGTGCCAGCAGCCCGTCAGGGGGGCATGAAAAACTGTTTTTT

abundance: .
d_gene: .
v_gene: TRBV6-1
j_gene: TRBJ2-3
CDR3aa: CASSDLRTDTQYF
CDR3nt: TGTGCCAGCAGTGACCTGAGAACAGATACGCAGTATTTT